The entry that follows covers one TCR beta chain sequence. The sample belongs to a study of response to subunit inactivated influenza vaccine. TCRdb recomputed calls from the RT-PCR reads with MiXCR, one row per CDR3 protein. The repertoire holds approximately 170,000 distinct CDR3 sequences, with 9.5% to 15% as singletons. These data were likewise used in another study, on T cells expressing NK-cell markers. As that report states: UMIs accompanied the 5'RACE template switching by which TCR beta cDNA was made. Beta-chain profiling covered CD3+CD56+NKG2C+, CD3+CD56+NKG2C- and CD3+CD56-NKG2C+ sorted subsets. HCMV seropositivity characterized seven of the eight sequenced donors, and seronegativity one. About 1.0-7.5% of CD8+ T cells in 6 or 7 donors belonged to dominant NKG2C+ clonotypes.

The sample consisted of CD8+ T cells sorted from PBMCs, taken 11 to 12 days after vaccination. The TCR was taken from a man aged 50-59 years who received an inactivated influenza vaccine.

The CDR3 coding sequence is TGCGCCAGCAGCCAAGTAGGCGGGGGTGGCGATGAGCAGTTCTTC. Its translation is CASSQVGGGGDEQFF. The rearrangement joins TRBV4-3 to TRBJ2-1, with 7 bases aligning to TRBD2. Germline CDR1 and CDR2: LGHNA and YSLEER. V was pared by 1 base and J by 8 bases, with 8 bases of the junction left unmatched. The CDR3 has 15 amino acids.